This note documents a single T cell receptor (beta chain) sequence. The target antigen is unknown. This specimen comes from a study of cytomegalovirus exposure and HLA in healthy donors. Measured with immunoSEQ multiplex PCR; TCRdb has only the in-frame clones, and not every one. Of a few hundred thousand clones in the sample, just over 85% were seen once. Overall study results and limits: Rare TCR sequences dominated, though some public TCRs recurred in many donors. The authors enumerated 150 to 200 TCR beta chains as linked to cytomegalovirus. Testing in vitro showed a few CMV-associated chains specific for CMV antigens.

This TCR derives from a woman in her late teens or twenties in good health and CMV-seronegative. Sequenced material: PBMCs.

The CDR3 bases are TGTGCCAGCAGTAGGGGACAGGGCGGCACTGAAGCTTTCTTT. Residues: CASSRGQGGTEAFF. The rearrangement links TRBV6-6 to TRBJ1-1; 9 nucleotides line up with TRBD1. Germline assignment: CDR1 MNHNY and CDR2 SVGAGI (reference sequence). V shed 5 bases and J 4 bases; nucleotides not matched to a gene: 5. There are 14 residues in the CDR3.